Each of the 28 T cell receptor beta chains below was sequenced from the same sample in a study of CD8+CD57+ T cells in acquired aplastic anemia. Template material for TCR beta VDJ and CDR3 profiling consisted of genomic DNA. One entry per CDR3 protein results from TCRdb running MiXCR on the reads. The sample has around 200,000 distinct CDR3 sequences, roughly 50% seen once. Whoever was chosen for sequencing had shown CD8+CD57+ cell expansion by flow cytometry. The sample taken for sequencing was sorted CD4+, CD8+, or CD8+CD57+ T cells (not recorded which) from PBMCs. The receptors shown here come from a human donor with aplastic anemia.

At least ten counts were recorded for this clonotype. The chain couples TRBV12-3 or TRBV12-4 to TRBJ2-2; 7 bases agree with TRBD1. Losses at the gene ends were 6 bases for V and 2 bases for J; bases not matched to a gene: 3. CDR3 size: 14 residues. The CDR3 here is CASRGTDNTGELFF. In DNA, the CDR3 is TGTGCCAGCAGGGGGACAGATAACACCGGGGAGCTGTTTTTT.

This clonotype was recorded many times. The chain uses TRBV12-3 or TRBV12-4 and TRBJ1-5, with D perhaps matching TRBD1 (6 bases). V was pared by 5 bases and J by 3 bases, with 14 bases between. The CDR3 contains 15 residues. CDR3 amino acids: CASSPGGAVNQPQHF. As DNA, the CDR3 is TGTGCCAGCAGTCCCGGGGGGGCGGTCAATCAGCCCCAGCATTTT.

The rearrangement uses TRBV20-1 and TRBJ1-1; D unclear. Germline assignment: CDR1 DFQATT and CDR2 SNEGSKA (reference sequence). The CDR3 extends over 13 amino acids. Trimming stripped 6 bases from V and 1 base from J, with 12 bases between. The CDR3 DNA sequence: TGCAGTGCCCGATCGGCAGGGAACACTGAAGCTTTCTTT. Its protein product is CSARSAGNTEAFF.

The sample holds many counts of this clonotype. The rearrangement joins TRBV2 to TRBJ1-4; D uncertain. The CDR3 totals 13 residues. The ends were cut back, 4 bases at V and 7 bases at J, with 10 bases in the middle. CDR1 and CDR2 from the germline V gene are SNHLY and FYNNEI. This CDR3 is CASSGGLGEKLFF. As DNA, the CDR3 is TGTGCCAGCAGTGGGGGTCTGGGTGAAAAACTGTTTTTT. Drawing the rest from reference TRBV2 and TRBJ1-4, the complete variable domain is EPEVTQTPSHQVTQMGQEVILRCVPISNHLYFYWYRQILGQKVEFLVSFYNNEISEKSEIFDDQFSVERPDGSNFTLKIRSTKLEDSAMYFCASSGGLGEKLFFGSGTQLSVL.

The CDR3 DNA is TGCGCCAGCAGCATTCAGGGCTCTTCTAACTATGGCTACACCTTC. It is translated as CASSIQGSSNYGYTF. The chain has TRBV5-1 and TRBJ1-2; TRBD1 might be the D (5 bases). The CDR3 sequence is 15 residues long. The ends were cut back, 4 bases at V and 0 bases at J, with 13 bases in the middle. The germline V gene encodes CDR1 SGHRS and CDR2 YFSETQ.

The CDR3 sequence is CSARGRQGAPSGAEAFF. The CDR3 bases are TGCAGTGCTAGAGGGCGACAGGGGGCTCCCTCTGGCGCTGAAGCTTTCTTT. V gene TRBV20-1 combines with J gene TRBJ1-1; 10 bases map to TRBD1. J gave up 6 bases and V 1 base, and 14 bases lay outside the gene matches. The germline CDR1 and CDR2 sequences are DFQATT and SNEGSKA (reference sequence). This CDR3 is built from 17 residues.

CDR3 protein: CASSVRDRVSPLHF. As DNA, the CDR3 is TGTGCCAGCAGTGTAAGAGACAGGGTTTCACCCCTCCACTTT. The rearrangement links TRBV2 to TRBJ1-6; 7 nucleotides match TRBD1. Germline V gene data show CDR1 as SNHLY and CDR2 as FYNNEI. J gave up 9 bases and V 4 bases, and 6 bases lay outside the gene matches. This CDR3 has 14 residues.

This clonotype was detected many times. The J gene is TRBJ2-2, the V gene TRBV27; D perhaps matches TRBD2 (5 bases). From germline, CDR1 is MNHEY and CDR2 SMNVEV (reference sequence). The CDR3 has 12 amino acids. Trimming cost V 6 bases and J 5 bases, with 7 bases left between them. The CDR3 nucleotides are TGTGCCAGCAGACGACTAACCGGGGAGCTGTTTTTT. Translating it yields CASRRLTGELFF.

A few counts support this clonotype. This sequence joins TRBV10-2 and TRBJ1-5; no definite D call. CDR3 size: 12 residues. V was shortened by 2 bases and J by 6 bases, with 5 bases between the two germline ends. Germline V gene sequence: CDR1 WSHSY, CDR2 SAAADI. In DNA form, the CDR3 reads TGCGCCAGCAGTGAGCTGTCTCAGCCCCAGCATTTT. This gives the protein CASSELSQPQHF.

V gene TRBV19 combines with J gene TRBJ1-6, with D unresolved. Trimming left V 4 bases short and J 0 bases short, with 13 bases between. The length of the CDR3 is 17 residues. The germline V gene has CDR1 LNHDA and CDR2 SQIVND (reference sequence). The CDR3 DNA follows: TGTGCCAGTAGTACCCCGGACGGGAGCTCCTATAATTCACCCCTCCACTTT. Residues: CASSTPDGSSYNSPLHF.

This clonotype was counted a single time. The genes are TRBV20-1 and TRBJ1-6; no reliable D call. Trimming took off 3 bases at V and 5 bases at J, with 8 bases between the two ends. The V gene's germline CDR1 is DFQATT and CDR2 SNEGSKA (reference sequence). The CDR3 has 13 amino acids. The CDR3 region is CSARVGHNSPLHF. CDR3 bases: TGCAGTGCTAGGGTCGGGCATAATTCACCCCTCCACTTT.

Of note for this clonotype: The conserved phenylalanine or tryptophan normally closing the CDR3 is absent here, so this likely arose from a read error. The V call is TRBV2, the J call TRBJ2-2, with D possibly TRBD1 on 6 matching bases. V was trimmed by 10 bases and J by 5 bases, leaving 14 bases between them. Germline V CDR1 and CDR2: SNHLY, FYNNEI. This CDR3 has 13 residues. The CDR3 loop reads CATSQGVTGELFS. DNA of the CDR3: TGTGCCACTTCACAGGGAGTGACCGGGGAGCTGTTTTCT.

The chain combines TRBV20-1 with TRBJ1-2; 7 bases line up with TRBD1. The CDR3 consists of 14 residues. Germline CDR1 DFQATT, CDR2 SNEGSKA (reference sequence). The trim removed 3 bases at V and 4 bases at J, leaving 8 bases unmatched. The CDR3: CSARETGRFYGYTF. The CDR3 DNA sequence: TGCAGTGCTAGGGAGACAGGGCGTTTCTATGGCTACACCTTC.

This clonotype was counted many times. This rearrangement joins TRBV2 to TRBJ1-3; D uncertain. This CDR3 has 15 residues. The germline V gene encodes CDR1 SNHLY and CDR2 FYNNEI. The V end lost 1 base, the J end lost 2 bases, and 9 bases lay between the germline ends. The CDR3 DNA reads TGTGCCAGCAGTGAAGAGGATATGGCTGGAAACACCATATATTTT. It codes for CASSEEDMAGNTIYF.

The gene calls are TRBV10-3 and TRBJ1-6; perhaps TRBD1 as D (5 bases). The CDR3 consists of 14 residues. Germline-derived CDR1 and CDR2 are ENHRY and SYGVKD. Trimming shortened V by 1 base and J by 9 bases, and 10 bases separated the two germline ends. CDR3 amino acids: CAISELRGGSPLHF. The CDR3 nucleotides read TGTGCCATCAGTGAGTTAAGGGGCGGTTCACCCCTCCACTTT.

The sample holds many counts of this clonotype. The V and J genes are TRBV15 and TRBJ1-5; TRBD1 is a possible D gene (6 bases). The CDR3 is 15 amino acids. V dropped 1 base and J dropped 9 bases, with 16 bases sitting between them. The germline gives CDR1 LNHNV, CDR2 YYDKDF (reference sequence). Here the CDR3 reads CATSRGGRDNRPQHF. The CDR3 DNA reads TGTGCCACCAGCAGAGGGGGGCGTGACAACCGGCCCCAGCATTTT.

The V call is TRBV9, the J call TRBJ2-6; D remains ambiguous. The CDR3 contains 16 residues. The germline V gene has CDR1 SGDLS and CDR2 YYNGEE. Between the trimmed V and J ends, which lost 0 bases and 0 bases, there was a span of 7 bases. The CDR3 DNA reads as TGTGCCAGCAGCGTAGGCCGACCCTCTGGGGCCAACGTCCTGACTTTC. The encoded protein is CASSVGRPSGANVLTF. Looking up the rest from reference TRBV9 and TRBJ2-6 gives the full variable domain: DSGVTQTPKHLITATGQRVTLRCSPRSGDLSVYWYQQSLDQGLQFLIQYYNGEERAKGNILERFSAQQFPDLHSELNLSSLELGDSALYFCASSVGRPSGANVLTFGAGSRLTVL.

The chain joins TRBV11-1 to TRBJ2-7, with 9 bases matching TRBD1. The trim removed 0 bases at V and 4 bases at J, leaving 4 bases unmatched. Germline V gene data show CDR1 as SGHAT and CDR2 as FQDESV (reference sequence). This CDR3 is built from 15 residues. The CDR3 coding sequence is TGTGCCAGCAGCTTAGCCCCGGACAGGGGATACGAGCAGTACTTC. Translating gives CASSLAPDRGYEQYF. Drawing the rest from reference TRBV11-1 and TRBJ2-7, the complete variable domain is EAEVAQSPRYKITEKSQAVAFWCDPISGHATLYWYRQILGQGPELLVQFQDESVVDDSQLPKDRFSAERLKGVDSTLKIQPAELGDSAMYLCASSLAPDRGYEQYFGPGTRLTVT.

This clonotype was found many times. The genes are TRBV20-1 and TRBJ1-1; D uncertain. Trimming left V 8 bases short and J 5 bases short, with 12 bases between. The CDR3 is 11 residues long. Germline-derived CDR1 and CDR2 are DFQATT and SNEGSKA (reference sequence). CDR3 sequence: CSHTENTEAFF. The CDR3 DNA reads as TGCAGTCACACAGAAAATACTGAAGCTTTCTTT.

This clonotype was picked up one time. The chain recombines TRBV29-1 with TRBJ2-5; weak D call: TRBD1 (6 bases). The CDR3 loop spans 11 amino acids. Germline CDR1 reads SQVTM; CDR2 reads ANQGSEA. V dropped 8 bases and J dropped 3 bases, with 10 bases sitting between them. The CDR3 here is CSWGREETQYF. The CDR3 coding sequence is TGCAGCTGGGGGCGGGAAGAGACCCAGTACTTC.

This clonotype was observed a handful of times. This sequence joins TRBV10-3 and TRBJ2-1; 12 positions match TRBD2. The CDR3 extends over 15 amino acids. CDR1 and CDR2 (germline): ENHRY, SYGVKD. V gave up 8 bases and J gave up 7 bases; unmatched junction bases: 9. The CDR3 region is CAIQSILAGGNEQFF. The CDR3 coding sequence is TGTGCCATCCAGAGTATCCTAGCGGGGGGGAATGAGCAGTTCTTC.

This clonotype was detected ten times or more. This chain links TRBV12-3 or TRBV12-4 with TRBJ1-5, with D hard to call. V gave up 2 bases and J gave up 5 bases, with 4 bases separating them. This CDR3 contains 12 residues. CDR3 in DNA: TGTGCCAGCAGTTTAACTTATCAGCCCCAGCATTTT. Protein product: CASSLTYQPQHF.

The chain has TRBV20-1 and TRBJ2-3; TRBD2 matches at 8 bases. The trim removed 6 bases at V and 0 bases at J, leaving 8 bases unmatched. The CDR3 runs to 15 residues. CDR1 and CDR2 (germline): DFQATT, SNEGSKA (reference sequence). CDR3 protein: CSATTSGISTDTQYF. The DNA of the CDR3 is TGCAGTGCGACTACTAGCGGAATAAGCACAGATACGCAGTATTTT.

Worth noting for this clonotype: A much larger clonotype is one base distant, so this may be a read error. The V gene is TRBV5-1, the J gene TRBJ1-1; D is unresolved. The germline V gene encodes CDR1 SGHRS and CDR2 YFSETQ. The CDR3 length is 15 residues. The V end lost 0 bases, the J end lost 1 base, and 10 bases lay between the germline ends. CDR3 DNA: TGCGCCAGCAGCTTGGTCGGTGGGTGGAACACTGAAGCTTTCTTT. Translating it yields CASSLVGGWNTEAFF.

This chain uses TRBV19 with TRBJ2-7; maybe TRBD2 (6 bases). This CDR3 region has 15 residues. Trimming cost V 4 bases and J 3 bases, with 16 bases left between them. Germline CDR1 is LNHDA and CDR2 is SQIVND (reference sequence). In DNA, the CDR3 is TGTGCCAGTAGTACGTTGGAGGGCCTACACTACGAGCAGTACTTC. This sequence encodes CASSTLEGLHYEQYF.

This clonotype appeared many times. V and J are TRBV19 and TRBJ1-6; 7 nucleotides agree with TRBD1. With V trimmed by 7 bases and J by 7 bases, 4 bases remained unmatched. The CDR3 loop spans 13 amino acids. Germline V gene sequence: CDR1 LNHDA, CDR2 SQIVND (reference sequence). The CDR3 loop is CASNSGQNSPLHF. As DNA, the CDR3 is TGTGCCAGTAACTCGGGACAGAATTCACCCCTCCACTTT.

The chain carries TRBV12-3 or TRBV12-4 and TRBJ2-5, with D unresolved. The CDR3 length is 14 residues. Trimming stripped 3 bases from V and 1 base from J, with 9 bases between. CDR3 loop: CASSLGLPQETQYF. CDR3 sequence (DNA): TGTGCCAGCAGTTTGGGTCTACCCCAAGAGACCCAGTACTTC.

In its sample, this clonotype was seen many times. V is TRBV12-3 or TRBV12-4 and J is TRBJ1-1, with 7 bases identical to TRBD1. The CDR3 sequence is 15 residues long. With 3 bases clipped from V and 2 bases from J, the junction kept 6 bases outside the gene matches. DNA for the CDR3: TGTGCCAGCAGTTTCGATCGACAGGGTAACACTGAAGCTTTCTTT. Encoded protein: CASSFDRQGNTEAFF.